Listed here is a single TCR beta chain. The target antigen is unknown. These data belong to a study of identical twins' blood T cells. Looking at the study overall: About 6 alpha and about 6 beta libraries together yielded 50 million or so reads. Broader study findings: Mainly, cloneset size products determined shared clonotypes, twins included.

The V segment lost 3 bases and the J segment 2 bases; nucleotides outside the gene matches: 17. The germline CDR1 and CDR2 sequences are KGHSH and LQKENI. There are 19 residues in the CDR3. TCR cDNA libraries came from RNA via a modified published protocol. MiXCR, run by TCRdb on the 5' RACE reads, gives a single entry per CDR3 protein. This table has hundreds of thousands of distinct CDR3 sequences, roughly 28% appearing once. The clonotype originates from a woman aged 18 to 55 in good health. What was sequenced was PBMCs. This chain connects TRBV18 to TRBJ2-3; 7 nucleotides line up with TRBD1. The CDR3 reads CASSPSLETGNEVTDTQYF. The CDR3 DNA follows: TGTGCCAGCTCACCTTCCCTTGAGACAGGGAATGAAGTCACAGATACGCAGTATTTT. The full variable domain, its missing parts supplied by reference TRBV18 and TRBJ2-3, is NAGVMQNPRHLVRRRGQEARLRCSPMKGHSHVYWYRQLPEEGLKFMVYLQKENIIDESGMPKERFSAEFPKEGPSILRIQQVVRGDSAAYFCASSPSLETGNEVTDTQYFGPGTRLTVL.